The 24 T cell receptor beta chains presented below share a single source sample, sequenced in a study of cytomegalovirus exposure and HLA in healthy donors. The PCR made use of 60 Vbeta and 13 Jbeta primers. Only in-frame clones appear in the TCRdb table, and some are missing; sequencing was by immunoSEQ multiplex PCR. The sample records 120,000 to 150,000 clones, about 82% being singletons. Specimen: PBMCs. The receptors come from a woman aged 40 to 50 in good health and CMV-seropositive.

This clone has a handful of counts. The chain links TRBV2 to TRBJ2-3; tentatively, D is TRBD2 (5 bases). With 4 bases removed from V and 1 base from J, the gap between germline ends came to 9 bases. CDR1 is SNHLY, CDR2 FYNNEI, per germline. CDR3 size: 14 residues. In nucleotides, the CDR3 is TGTGCCAGCAGTGTCTCGGAGGGCACAGATACGCAGTATTTT. This gives the protein CASSVSEGTDTQYF.

This clone has just a few counts. The J gene is TRBJ2-7, the V gene TRBV5-1; TRBD2 might be the D (5 bases). This CDR3 contains 13 residues. Trimming pared 3 bases from V and 6 bases from J, leaving 13 bases between. Germline V gene sequence: CDR1 SGHRS, CDR2 YFSETQ. The CDR3 sequence: CASSSNPTSEQYF. In DNA form, the CDR3 reads TGCGCCAGCAGCTCCAATCCAACTAGCGAGCAGTACTTC.

This clone has a single count. This chain joins TRBV6-5 and TRBJ2-2; D gene ambiguous. The CDR3 length is 13 residues. Germline-derived CDR1 and CDR2 are MNHEY and SVGAGI. V was pared by 4 bases and J by 5 bases, with 8 bases between. CDR3 bases: TGTGCCAGCAGTTTGTCCTTAACCGGGGAGCTGTTTTTT. This sequence encodes CASSLSLTGELFF.

J is TRBJ2-1 and V is TRBV9, with 9 bases aligning to TRBD2. Germline CDR1 SGDLS, CDR2 YYNGEE. V was clipped by 1 base and J by 1 base; unmatched bases: 6. The CDR3 has 17 residues. The CDR3 spells CASSVPAAGGSYNEQFF. The CDR3 DNA reads as TGTGCCAGCAGCGTACCGGCGGCGGGGGGGTCCTACAATGAGCAGTTCTTC.

The genes are TRBV18 and TRBJ2-3, with TRBD2 as a possible D gene (7 bases). The CDR3 has 14 amino acids. Trimming pared 3 bases from V and 5 bases from J, leaving 12 bases between. The V gene's germline CDR1 is KGHSH and CDR2 LQKENI. The CDR3 here is CASSPQGGGDTQYF. The CDR3 nucleotides read TGTGCCAGCTCACCCCAGGGAGGGGGAGATACGCAGTATTTT.

This rearrangement joins TRBV9 to TRBJ1-6, with 9 bases lining up with TRBD1. CDR3 length equals 15 residues. J was trimmed by 6 bases and V by 0 bases; bases with no gene match: 1. Germline assignment: CDR1 SGDLS and CDR2 YYNGEE. The CDR3 nucleotides are TGTGCCAGCAGCGTAGTGGGACAGGGTAATTCACCCCTCCACTTT. It encodes CASSVVGQGNSPLHF.

V usage is TRBV4-2 and J usage is TRBJ2-4; TRBD1 might be the D (5 bases). Trimming pared 1 base from V and 0 bases from J, leaving 22 bases between. Per the germline V gene, CDR1 is LGHNA and CDR2 is YNFKEQ. There are 20 residues in the CDR3. CDR3 sequence: CASSQVTEQVLRIAKNIQYF. The CDR3 DNA follows: TGTGCCAGCAGCCAAGTGACGGAACAGGTCCTACGAATAGCCAAAAACATTCAGTACTTC.

This clone was detected a few times. The chain has TRBV6-1 and TRBJ1-1; D is perhaps TRBD1 (6 bases). Germline values: CDR1 MNHNS, CDR2 SASEGT. The germline V and J ends were trimmed by 7 bases and 4 bases, with 10 bases remaining between them. The CDR3 has 12 amino acids. The CDR3 protein is CASTIRGTEAFF. CDR3 DNA: TGTGCCAGCACTATCAGGGGCACTGAAGCTTTCTTT.

The chain employs TRBV5-6 and TRBJ2-5; D unclear. The CDR3 totals 15 residues. The V gene lost 1 base and the J gene lost 0 bases, with 10 bases spanning the gap. Germline V gene lookup returns CDR1 SGHDT and CDR2 YYEEEE. The CDR3 nucleotides read TGTGCCAGCAGCTTGCCAACCGCGTACCAAGAGACCCAGTACTTC. Encoded protein: CASSLPTAYQETQYF.

V and J are TRBV19 and TRBJ1-4; a possible D gene is TRBD1 (5 bases). The CDR3 totals 12 residues. Germline lookup yields CDR1 LNHDA and CDR2 SQIVND (reference sequence). V was clipped by 9 bases and J by 7 bases, with 12 bases between them. Here the CDR3 reads CASRQKPEKLFF. DNA of the CDR3: TGTGCCAGCCGACAGAAGCCTGAAAAACTGTTTTTT. Using reference TRBV19 and TRBJ1-4 for the parts outside the CDR3, the full variable domain is DGGITQSPKYLFRKEGQNVTLSCEQNLNHDAMYWYRQDPGQGLRLIYYSQIVNDFQKGDIAEGYSVSREKKESFPLTVTSAQKNPTAFYLCASRQKPEKLFFGSGTQLSVL.

This rearrangement joins TRBV6-6 to TRBJ1-2; 9 bases map to TRBD1. The CDR3 contains 13 residues. V shed 7 bases and J 8 bases; nucleotides not matched to a gene: 8. CDR1 and CDR2 (germline): MNHNY, SVGAGI (reference sequence). The CDR3 is CASIKQGAWGYTF. The CDR3, as DNA: TGTGCCAGCATCAAACAGGGGGCTTGGGGCTACACCTTC.

The chain couples TRBV13 to TRBJ2-5, with D perhaps TRBD2 (6 bases). From germline, CDR1 is PRHDT and CDR2 FYEKMQ (reference sequence). The CDR3 spans 15 residues. V gave up 2 bases and J gave up 5 bases, with 15 bases separating them. The CDR3 DNA reads as TGTGCCAGCAGCTTAATGCAGGGAGGACTGGAGACCCAGTACTTC. Its protein product is CASSLMQGGLETQYF.

As for this clone: Other DNA sequences of this sample code for an identical CDR3. J is TRBJ1-5 and V is TRBV9; tentatively, D is TRBD1 (5 bases). V lost 2 bases and J lost 4, with 10 bases in between. Germline V lookup: CDR1 SGDLS, CDR2 YYNGEE. The CDR3 is made up of 14 amino acids. This CDR3 reads CASSVGGGNQPQHF. CDR3 bases: TGTGCCAGCAGCGTCGGGGGGGGGAATCAGCCCCAGCATTTT.

This clone was recorded a few times. The chain employs TRBV6-1 and TRBJ1-5; 7 positions agree with TRBD1. V lost 6 bases, J lost 8 bases, and 10 bases stayed unmatched. CDR1 MNHNS and CDR2 SASEGT come from the germline V gene. This CDR3 is 14 amino acids long. In DNA, the CDR3 is TGTGCCAGCAGGGTCGACAGGGTAATTGAGCCCCAGCATTTT. It encodes CASRVDRVIEPQHF.

This clone was seen a single time. The V and J genes are TRBV20-1 and TRBJ2-5; D unclear. CDR1 is DFQATT, CDR2 SNEGSKA, per germline (reference sequence). V shed 2 bases and J shed 5 bases, with 6 bases lying between them. The CDR3 is made up of 11 amino acids. CDR3 protein: CSARLRETQYF. The CDR3 nucleotides are TGCAGTGCTAGACTACGGGAGACCCAGTACTTC.

This chain joins TRBV6-6 and TRBJ2-7, with D maybe TRBD2 (5 bases). The CDR3 sequence is 14 residues long. Germline V CDR1 and CDR2: MNHNY, SVGAGI (reference sequence). The V end lost 10 bases, the J end lost 3 bases, and 19 bases lay between the germline ends. The CDR3: CATLSKVGGYEQYF. In nucleotides, the CDR3 is TGTGCCACCCTAAGTAAGGTAGGAGGCTACGAGCAGTACTTC.

V and J are TRBV7-2 and TRBJ2-7; 11 nucleotides agree with TRBD2. After removal of 7 bases from V and 5 bases from J, the junction contained 10 bases not matched to a gene. Germline V CDR1 and CDR2: SGHTA, FQGNSA. This CDR3 region has 15 residues. The CDR3, as DNA: TGTGCCAGCACCGTTAGCGGGGGGGCCGGAGACGAGCAGTACTTC. Translated: CASTVSGGAGDEQYF. Variable domain in full (rest from reference TRBV7-2 and TRBJ2-7): GAGVSQSPSNKVTEKGKDVELRCDPISGHTALYWYRQSLGQGLEFLIYFQGNSAPDKSGLPSDRFSAERTGGSVSTLTIQRTQQEDSAVYLCASTVSGGAGDEQYFGPGTRLTVT.

The V gene is TRBV18, the J gene TRBJ1-1, with D unresolved. CDR3 size: 18 residues. The germline CDR1 and CDR2 sequences are KGHSH and LQKENI. The V and J ends lost 6 bases and 0 bases respectively, with 23 bases between them. CDR3 sequence reads: CASSRRDMGREMNTEAFF. The CDR3 coding sequence is TGTGCCAGCTCGCGCCGAGACATGGGGAGAGAGATGAACACTGAAGCTTTCTTT.

The gene calls are TRBV28 and TRBJ1-1; D is unresolved. Germline V lookup: CDR1 MDHEN, CDR2 SYDVKM. CDR3 size: 14 residues. The germline V and J ends were trimmed by 8 bases and 6 bases, with 19 bases remaining between them. DNA of the CDR3: TGTGCCAGCGGGAGCGGAACCGTTGTCCCTGAAGCTTTCTTT. It encodes CASGSGTVVPEAFF.

This clone was picked up many times. This sequence joins TRBV14 and TRBJ2-5, with a weak D call TRBD2 (5 bases). Germline assignment: CDR1 SGHDN and CDR2 FVKESK. The CDR3 contains 16 residues. V was trimmed by 4 bases and J by 4 bases, leaving 19 bases between them. As DNA, the CDR3 is TGTGCCAGCAGCCCCAGCGGACTTCCCGCGGGAGAGACCCAGTACTTC. Translated, it gives CASSPSGLPAGETQYF.

This clone showed up just once. The genes are TRBV9 and TRBJ2-3, with 11 nucleotides matching TRBD2. The germline V gene encodes CDR1 SGDLS and CDR2 YYNGEE. The CDR3 totals 20 residues. V lost 6 bases, J lost 0 bases, and 18 bases stayed unmatched. CDR3 DNA sequence: TGTGCCAGCAACGATATCCCGACTAGCGGGATGATCCTTAGCACAGATACGCAGTATTTT. Amino acids: CASNDIPTSGMILSTDTQYF.

CDR3 protein: CASSLVGQGTGNTIYF. The CDR3 DNA reads as TGTGCCAGCAGCTTAGTGGGACAGGGGACTGGAAACACCATATATTTT. V and J are TRBV7-2 and TRBJ1-3, with TRBD1 matching over 10 bases. Germline V gene lookup returns CDR1 SGHTA and CDR2 FQGNSA. V was pared by 1 base and J by 2 bases, with 2 bases of the junction left unmatched. CDR3 length: 16 residues.

The chain employs TRBV18 and TRBJ2-5; TRBD2 might be the D (6 bases). Germline CDR1 reads KGHSH; CDR2 reads LQKENI. With 6 bases removed from V and 9 bases from J, the gap between germline ends came to 14 bases. The CDR3 length is 12 residues. The CDR3 DNA follows: TGTGCCAGCTCCCTGACGGGGGAGGCCCAGTACTTC. Its protein product is CASSLTGEAQYF.

The chain carries TRBV5-6 and TRBJ1-1; TRBD1 matches 10 bases. J gave up 6 bases and V 0 bases, and 5 bases lay outside the gene matches. CDR1 and CDR2 (germline): SGHDT, YYEEEE. This CDR3 region has 15 residues. The CDR3 bases are TGTGCCAGCAGCTTGGCGGGACAGGGGTATGCTGAAGCTTTCTTT. Translated: CASSLAGQGYAEAFF.